A single sample is the source of the 20 T cell receptor beta chains below, sequenced in a study of beta chain features in type 1 diabetes. Investigators reverse transcribed all isolated RNA, so they sequenced expressed TCRB transcripts. This table comes from immunoSEQ multiplex PCR, and its TCRdb copy is limited to in-frame clones, with some not included. In the table there are about 360,000 clones, roughly 12% of which are singletons. Sequenced input: naive CD4+ T cells from blood. These TCRs come from a man younger than 30 in good health.

The chain links TRBV7-2 to TRBJ1-6; TRBD1 matches at 7 bases. The junction had 4 bases not matched to a gene; V was cut back by 5 bases and J by 9 bases. This CDR3 has 13 amino acids. Germline CDR1 is SGHTA and CDR2 is FQGNSA. For the CDR3, the DNA is TGTGCCAGCAGCACGAGACAGGGTTCACCCCTCCACTTT. It is translated as CASSTRQGSPLHF.

The chain joins TRBV4-3 to TRBJ2-7; D gene unclear. V shed 2 bases and J shed 3 bases, with 11 bases lying between them. CDR1 LGHNA and CDR2 YSLEER come from the germline V gene. The CDR3 is 14 amino acids. The CDR3 loop is CASSQQVYGYEQYF. In nucleotides, the CDR3 is TGCGCCAGCAGCCAACAGGTATACGGCTACGAGCAGTACTTC.

The rearrangement uses TRBV4-3 and TRBJ2-5; the match to TRBD1 covers 7 bases. After removal of 4 bases from V and 4 bases from J, the junction contained 6 bases not matched to a gene. Germline CDR1 reads LGHNA; CDR2 reads YSLEER. The CDR3 is 14 residues long. The CDR3 DNA reads as TGCGCCAGCAGCCCGCGACAGGGACGAGAGACCCAGTACTTC. Amino acids: CASSPRQGRETQYF.

The rearrangement uses TRBV21-1 and TRBJ1-6; the table calls TRBD1, which could not be checked here. TRBV21-1 is given as a pseudogene. The CDR3 loop spans 15 amino acids. As DNA, the CDR3 is TGTGCCAGCAGCAGCGGGACAGGGCCTAATTCACCCCTCCACTTT. This gives the protein CASSSGTGPNSPLHF.

This clone was detected only a few times. The chain joins TRBV14 to TRBJ1-1, with D maybe TRBD1 (5 bases). The V end lost 4 bases, the J end lost 3 bases, and 12 bases lay between the germline ends. Looked up from germline, CDR1 is SGHDN and CDR2 is FVKESK. This CDR3 is 14 amino acids long. CDR3 amino acids: CASSRTTVYTEAFF. The CDR3 nucleotides read TGTGCCAGCAGCCGAACGACAGTCTACACTGAAGCTTTCTTT.

V usage is TRBV9 and J usage is TRBJ2-1; D is undetermined. V was shortened by 0 bases and J by 12 bases, with 7 bases between the two germline ends. The CDR3 runs 11 residues. Per germline, CDR1 SGDLS and CDR2 YYNGEE. The CDR3 DNA sequence: TGTGCCAGCAGCGTAGGGGCGTCGCAGTTCTTC. It yields the protein CASSVGASQFF.

The chain employs TRBV28 and TRBJ2-7; TRBD1 matches at 7 bases. Germline V gene lookup returns CDR1 MDHEN and CDR2 SYDVKM. The CDR3 runs to 12 residues. The trim removed 10 bases at V and 5 bases at J, leaving 8 bases unmatched. For the CDR3, the DNA is TGTGCCATTACAGGGGCTAACGACGAGCAGTACTTC. It translates to CAITGANDEQYF.

In its sample, this clone was seen a few times. The chain uses TRBV30 and TRBJ2-6, with 8 bases matching TRBD1. In germline, CDR1 is GTSNPN, CDR2 SVGIG (reference sequence). This CDR3 is built from 17 residues. After removal of 0 bases from V and 3 bases from J, the junction contained 7 bases not matched to a gene. The CDR3 reads CAWSVPRTGLGANVLTF. Here the CDR3 DNA reads TGTGCCTGGAGTGTACCTCGGACAGGGCTTGGGGCCAACGTCCTGACTTTC.

This clone was observed a few times. V usage is TRBV7-2 and J usage is TRBJ2-2; D may be TRBD2 (7 bases). Germline V gives CDR1 SGHTA, CDR2 FQGNSA. V was trimmed by 4 bases and J by 5 bases, leaving 17 bases between them. This CDR3 spans 16 amino acids. Written as DNA, the CDR3 is TGTGCCAGCAGCTCACAGGGAGGGGAAGTAACCGGGGAGCTGTTTTTT. Protein sequence: CASSSQGGEVTGELFF.

This clone was counted only a few times. The J gene is TRBJ1-5, the V gene TRBV7-3; 7 nucleotides line up with TRBD1. Germline V gives CDR1 SGHTA, CDR2 FQGTGA. The CDR3 has 13 amino acids. With 5 bases clipped from V and 5 bases from J, the junction kept 3 bases outside the gene matches. The CDR3, as DNA: TGTGCCAGCAGCGTGGACAGGTATCAGCCCCAGCATTTT. Translating it yields CASSVDRYQPQHF.

This clone was recorded a few times. CDR3 bases: TGTGCCAGCTCACCACCAACCAGCGGGATCAATGAGCAGTTCTTC. Its translation is CASSPPTSGINEQFF. The chain recombines TRBV18 with TRBJ2-1, with TRBD2 matching over 7 bases. The germline V gene has CDR1 KGHSH and CDR2 LQKENI. The junction had 5 bases not matched to a gene; V was cut back by 0 bases and J by 6 bases. The length of the CDR3 is 15 residues.

In its sample, this clone was seen a few times. This rearrangement joins TRBV2 to TRBJ2-3; D possibly corresponds to TRBD2 (5 bases). V was shortened by 6 bases and J by 2 bases, with 15 bases between the two germline ends. CDR1 and CDR2 (germline): SNHLY, FYNNEI. CDR3 length: 15 residues. This CDR3 is CASRKTGTFTDTQYF. The CDR3 DNA reads as TGTGCCAGCAGGAAGACGGGAACTTTCACAGATACGCAGTATTTT.

The V call is TRBV30, the J call TRBJ2-5; tentative D call: TRBD1 (6 bases). Trimming left V 3 bases short and J 4 bases short, with 15 bases between. The CDR3 is 14 amino acids. Germline CDR1 reads GTSNPN; CDR2 reads SVGIG (reference sequence). The CDR3 sequence: CAWRPSGAGETQYF. In DNA, the CDR3 is TGTGCCTGGAGACCTTCAGGGGCGGGAGAGACCCAGTACTTC.

This clone was seen a handful of times. The genes are TRBV30 and TRBJ1-4; D is perhaps TRBD1 (5 bases). V lost 3 bases and J lost 8, with 16 bases in between. The CDR3 is 14 amino acids. Germline lookup yields CDR1 GTSNPN and CDR2 SVGIG (reference sequence). For the CDR3, the DNA is TGTGCCTGGAGCTTCACCCAGGGTGGCGAAAAACTGTTTTTT. It encodes CAWSFTQGGEKLFF.

This rearrangement joins TRBV5-4 to TRBJ2-7; 7 nucleotides agree with TRBD1. After removal of 1 base from V and 1 base from J, the junction contained 5 bases not matched to a gene. This CDR3 spans 15 amino acids. Germline lookup yields CDR1 SGHNT and CDR2 YYREEE (reference sequence). In DNA, the CDR3 is TGTGCCAGCAGCTTGAAGTGGGACAGATCCTACGAGCAGTACTTC. It encodes CASSLKWDRSYEQYF.

The table lists this clone with a few counts. The chain recombines TRBV18 with TRBJ2-7, with D perhaps TRBD2 (6 bases). V was pared by 6 bases and J by 0 bases, with 15 bases between. Looked up from germline, CDR1 is KGHSH and CDR2 is LQKENI. CDR3 size: 15 residues. The chain's CDR3 is CASSGDGGSSYEQYF. The CDR3 DNA reads as TGTGCCAGCTCCGGGGATGGGGGGAGCTCCTACGAGCAGTACTTC.

This clone was picked up a small number of times. The V call is TRBV4-2, the J call TRBJ2-2; 11 nucleotides align to TRBD2. CDR3 length: 16 amino acids. Trimming took 4 bases from V and 2 from J; bases not matched to a gene: 3. CDR1 is LGHNA, CDR2 YNFKEQ, per germline. CDR3 nucleotides: TGTGCCAGCAGCCGCGGACTAGCGGGTAACACCGGGGAGCTGTTTTTT. Its translation: CASSRGLAGNTGELFF.

The chain links TRBV18 to TRBJ1-2; tentatively, D is TRBD1 (6 bases). Germline V gene sequence: CDR1 KGHSH, CDR2 LQKENI. V lost 0 bases and J 3 bases, leaving 11 bases between the germline ends. The CDR3 runs 15 residues. CDR3 protein: CASSPPAGEDYGYTF. CDR3 coding DNA: TGTGCCAGCTCACCACCGGCAGGGGAAGACTATGGCTACACCTTC.

This chain connects TRBV18 to TRBJ2-7, with D perhaps TRBD2 (6 bases). With 1 base removed from V and 0 bases from J, the gap between germline ends came to 10 bases. Germline assignment: CDR1 KGHSH and CDR2 LQKENI. CDR3 length: 15 residues. The CDR3 region has the DNA TGTGCCAGCTCACCACGTCGGGGGAGCTCCTACGAGCAGTACTTC. Protein product: CASSPRRGSSYEQYF.

This clone was seen a handful of times. The rearrangement links TRBV5-1 to TRBJ2-3, with TRBD1 matching over 10 bases. After removal of 3 bases from V and 2 bases from J, the junction contained 3 bases not matched to a gene. CDR3 length: 15 residues. CDR1 SGHRS and CDR2 YFSETQ come from the germline V gene. The CDR3 here is CASSSGQGVTDTQYF. As DNA, the CDR3 is TGCGCCAGCAGCTCCGGACAGGGGGTCACAGATACGCAGTATTTT.